The TCR beta chain described here comes from a study of shared clonotypes between healthy human individuals. Across the study: CD4 naive and memory got three plates each, CD8 naive two, CD8 memory one.

Those who donated were healthy HIV-negative adults, with no recent acute infections or vaccinations reported. Assay execution took place at the deep level. For sorted subsets, approximately 200 ng DNA per replicate equaled roughly 30,000 T cell genomes. Profiling relied on immunoSEQ multiplex PCR, and the TCRdb table lists in-frame clones only, not all of them. The sample consists of under 1,100,000 clones, around four fifths of them appearing once. This CDR3 spans 15 amino acids. Unmatched junction bases numbered 6, after V lost 5 bases and J lost 1 base. Germline V gene lookup returns CDR1 SGHRS and CDR2 YFSETQ.

The receptor was derived from a man aged 18 to 30 in good health. The rearrangement uses TRBV5-1 and TRBJ2-3; 8 bases are a match to TRBD1. The material sequenced was memory CD4+ T cells sorted from blood. Documented subset: CD45RA-negative fraction. CDR3 in DNA: TGCGCCAGCAGGGAAGGACAGGGTGGCACAGATACGCAGTATTTT. It translates to CASREGQGGTDTQYF.